The 20 T cell receptor beta chains listed next were all sequenced from one sample in a study of a mutant IDH1 vaccine in newly diagnosed glioma. The time point is: week 35, safety follow-up. Doses comprised 300 ug of mutant IDH1 20-mer peptide each, plus topical imiquimod. Produced via immunoSEQ multiplex PCR; TCRdb's table is partial and in-frame only. Here the sample spans fewer than 45,000 clones, 65% to 90% being singletons. Their antigens are not known. The material sequenced was PBMCs, taken from a glioma patient whose treatment included an IDH1 peptide vaccine. All receptors derive from a woman in her forties with glioma. Some clones in this sample may be carry-over from other donors' samples.

This clone appeared a single time. This sequence joins TRBV4-3 and TRBJ1-2; the D gene is possibly TRBD1 (6 bases). CDR1 is LGHNA and CDR2 is YSLEER in the germline V gene. The V end was cut by 1 base, the J end by 10 bases, with 13 bases between. The CDR3 spans 13 residues. CDR3 loop: CASSQALNRDYTF. The CDR3 DNA reads TGCGCCAGCAGCCAAGCTTTAAACAGGGACTACACCTTC.

This clone occurred a few times. This chain uses TRBV4-3 with TRBJ2-3; the D gene is possibly TRBD2 (6 bases). CDR1 LGHNA and CDR2 YSLEER come from the germline V gene. CDR3 length: 16 residues. Deletions cut 0 bases from V and 2 bases from J, with 12 bases between. The chain's CDR3 is CASSQDPAGLTDTQYF. CDR3 in DNA: TGCGCCAGCAGCCAAGACCCAGCGGGCCTCACAGATACGCAGTATTTT.

The chain couples TRBV5-6 to TRBJ1-2; 7 bases match TRBD1. The CDR3 contains 15 residues. The J segment lost 6 bases and the V segment lost 0 bases, leaving 8 bases of the junction unmatched. Germline V gene lookup returns CDR1 SGHDT and CDR2 YYEEEE. DNA of the CDR3: TGTGCCAGCAGCTTGGTGTCCGGGACAGCAAATGGCTACACCTTC. It is translated as CASSLVSGTANGYTF.

The chain has TRBV20-1 and TRBJ2-7, with D perhaps matching TRBD2 (6 bases). Germline V lookup: CDR1 DFQATT, CDR2 SNEGSKA (reference sequence). Trimming removed 6 bases at V and 5 bases at J, with 11 bases between. CDR3 length: 11 residues. CDR3 region: CSAQLANEQYF. The CDR3 nucleotides read TGCAGTGCGCAACTAGCAAACGAGCAGTACTTC.

The chain joins TRBV5-1 to TRBJ1-1, with 8 bases fitting TRBD1. This CDR3 contains 14 residues. Germline values: CDR1 SGHRS, CDR2 YFSETQ. Trimming at V came to 4 bases and at J to 1 base, leaving 3 bases not matched to a gene. In DNA form, the CDR3 reads TGCGCCAGCAGCCAGGGGGCGGGGAACACTGAAGCTTTCTTT. Translating it yields CASSQGAGNTEAFF.

V gene TRBV5-4 combines with J gene TRBJ2-7; unclear D gene. This CDR3 has 14 amino acids. Germline values: CDR1 SGHNT, CDR2 YYREEE (reference sequence). V lost 0 bases and J lost 1, with 8 bases in between. The CDR3 coding sequence is TGTGCCAGCAGCTTGGACACTCGTTCCTACGAGCAGTACTTC. This gives the protein CASSLDTRSYEQYF.

V is TRBV7-2 and J is TRBJ1-2, with a weak D call TRBD1 (5 bases). Germline CDR1 reads SGHTA; CDR2 reads FQGNSA. Trimming shortened V by 4 bases and J by 6 bases, and 21 bases separated the two germline ends. The CDR3 has 16 residues. In DNA, the CDR3 is TGTGCCAGCAGCTCCCAGCACCCGGGTCTGGGGCATGGCTACACCTTC. Its translation is CASSSQHPGLGHGYTF.

The chain has TRBV6-6 and TRBJ2-7, with 7 bases lining up with TRBD1. The CDR3 extends over 15 amino acids. The V segment lost 0 bases and the J segment 0 bases; nucleotides outside the gene matches: 2. In germline, CDR1 is MNHNY, CDR2 SVGAGI (reference sequence). DNA for the CDR3: TGTGCCAGCAGTTACTCTGGGGACAGCTCCTACGAGCAGTACTTC. This encodes CASSYSGDSSYEQYF.

This clone was detected a few times. The chain joins TRBV2 to TRBJ2-5; 7 nucleotides match TRBD1. The CDR3 length is 13 residues. Trimming cost V 6 bases and J 2 bases; bases outside gene matches: 3. Germline-derived CDR1 and CDR2 are SNHLY and FYNNEI. The CDR3 here is CASRGQQQETQYF. CDR3 DNA sequence: TGTGCCAGCAGGGGACAGCAGCAAGAGACCCAGTACTTC. The full variable domain, in which reference TRBV2 and TRBJ2-5 provide the parts outside the CDR3, is EPEVTQTPSHQVTQMGQEVILRCVPISNHLYFYWYRQILGQKVEFLVSFYNNEISEKSEIFDDQFSVERPDGSNFTLKIRSTKLEDSAMYFCASRGQQQETQYFGPGTRLLVL.

This clone has just one count. V gene TRBV19 combines with J gene TRBJ1-1; TRBD1 is a possible D gene (5 bases). This CDR3 contains 15 residues. Germline V lookup: CDR1 LNHDA, CDR2 SQIVND (reference sequence). V was pared by 9 bases and J by 1 base, with 18 bases between. CDR3 bases: TGTGCCAGACTTCAAATCGGGGCGAGGAACACTGAAGCTTTCTTT. This codes for CARLQIGARNTEAFF.

The chain employs TRBV7-2 and TRBJ2-5, with 9 bases aligning to TRBD1. CDR1 is SGHTA and CDR2 is FQGNSA in the germline V gene. The CDR3 sequence is 17 residues long. The ends lost 2 bases at V and 7 bases at J; junction bases unmatched: 14. The CDR3 nucleotides read TGTGCCAGCAGCTTAAGGGGACAGGGTTTGGGGCTAGGGACCCAGTACTTC. It specifies CASSLRGQGLGLGTQYF.

The chain couples TRBV19 to TRBJ1-1; D is undetermined. The germline CDR1 and CDR2 sequences are LNHDA and SQIVND (reference sequence). CDR3 size: 12 residues. With 2 bases removed from V and 7 bases from J, the gap between germline ends came to 8 bases. CDR3 nucleotide sequence: TGTGCCAGTAGTATATCGCACGTTGAAGCTTTCTTT. Protein sequence: CASSISHVEAFF.

The chain combines TRBV6-6 with TRBJ2-7, with a weak D call TRBD1 (6 bases). V lost 0 bases and J lost 6, with 18 bases in between. This CDR3 has 16 residues. Germline CDR1 is MNHNY and CDR2 is SVGAGI (reference sequence). CDR3 amino acids: CASSYSPNRASGEQYF. DNA for the CDR3: TGTGCCAGCAGTTACTCGCCCAACAGGGCCTCGGGCGAGCAGTACTTC.

The sample holds a few counts of this clone. The chain couples TRBV28 to TRBJ1-5; unclear D gene. The CDR3 is made up of 16 amino acids. Trimming cost V 8 bases and J 0 bases, with 17 bases left between them. Germline V lookup: CDR1 MDHEN, CDR2 SYDVKM. The CDR3 bases are TGTGCCAGCCTCTCGAAGACATGGTATAGCAATCAGCCCCAGCATTTT. Translating it yields CASLSKTWYSNQPQHF.

The chain employs TRBV19 and TRBJ1-5; D is uncertain. The CDR3 runs to 15 residues. The germline V gene encodes CDR1 LNHDA and CDR2 SQIVND (reference sequence). V shed 7 bases and J shed 4 bases, with 17 bases lying between them. CDR3 residues: CASTTARGKNQPQHF. In DNA, the CDR3 is TGTGCCAGTACGACGGCTCGGGGAAAGAATCAGCCCCAGCATTTT.

V is TRBV4-2 and J is TRBJ2-2, with 13 bases that match TRBD2. This CDR3 has 16 residues. J was trimmed by 4 bases and V by 4 bases; bases with no gene match: 3. The germline CDR1 and CDR2 sequences are LGHNA and YNFKEQ. The chain's CDR3 is CASSPGLAGVTGELFF. The CDR3 DNA sequence: TGTGCCAGCAGCCCTGGACTAGCGGGAGTCACCGGGGAGCTGTTTTTT.

The CDR3 DNA is TGTGCCAGCAGCCTGAGGACCCCTAGCACAGATACGCAGTATTTT. Translation: CASSLRTPSTDTQYF. This chain joins TRBV5-4 and TRBJ2-3; no clear D gene. The CDR3 loop spans 15 amino acids. The germline gives CDR1 SGHNT, CDR2 YYREEE (reference sequence). V was shortened by 4 bases and J by 0 bases, with 12 bases between the two germline ends. Based on the CDR3 plus reference TRBV5-4 and TRBJ2-3, the full variable domain is ETGVTQSPTHLIKTRGQQVTLRCSSQSGHNTVSWYQQALGQGPQFIFQYYREEENGRGNFPPRFSGLQFPNYSSELNVNALELDDSALYLCASSLRTPSTDTQYFGPGTRLTVL.

This chain uses TRBV19 with TRBJ2-4, with TRBD2 identical over 13 bases. There are 17 residues in the CDR3. The germline V gene encodes CDR1 LNHDA and CDR2 SQIVND (reference sequence). V was clipped by 3 bases and J by 6 bases; unmatched bases: 8. For the CDR3, the DNA is TGTGCCAGTAGTATCTCAACTAGCGGGAGGGCCGGAAACATTCAGTACTTC. The encoded protein is CASSISTSGRAGNIQYF.

V is TRBV7-9 and J is TRBJ2-1; 8 nucleotides match TRBD2. This CDR3 contains 16 residues. J lost 7 bases, V lost 5 bases, and 13 bases had no gene match. CDR1 and CDR2 (germline): SEHNR, FQNEAQ (reference sequence). The DNA of the CDR3 is TGTGCCAGCAGCCTTATAGGACTAGCCGAATCTAATGAGCAGTTCTTC. Its protein is CASSLIGLAESNEQFF.

This CDR3 is CAAGGHQAQRNQPQHF. DNA of the CDR3: TGTGCCGCGGGGGGCCACCAGGCACAGCGGAATCAGCCCCAGCATTTT. The chain links TRBV27 to TRBJ1-5, with a weak D call TRBD1 (6 bases). CDR3 size: 16 residues. The V end was cut by 11 bases, the J end by 4 bases, with 24 bases between. Germline V gene lookup returns CDR1 MNHEY and CDR2 SMNVEV (reference sequence).